Detailed here is one T cell receptor beta chain. The data derive from a study of blood T cell repertoires in COVID-19. About the research overall: From T cells, B-cell-depleted T cells, or PBMCs came the material, which was cDNA or gDNA.

Clones were read by immunoSEQ multiplex PCR, and TCRdb kept only the in-frame ones, dropping some. Altogether 250,000 to 350,000 clones are present, roughly four fifths being singletons, with the ten largest covering less than 20%. Seattle researchers signed up patients amid active infection and tracked them longitudinally. Between the trimmed V and J ends, which lost 4 bases and 2 bases, there was a span of 11 bases. The V gene's germline CDR1 is LGHNA and CDR2 YSLEER. The CDR3 runs to 15 residues. The specimen was peripheral blood. This clonotype was sampled from a person between 70 and 80 years old with COVID-19, enrolled during active disease. The chain uses TRBV4-3 and TRBJ2-2; no firm D call. The CDR3 sequence: CASSPTRLNTGELFF. The CDR3 coding sequence is TGCGCCAGCAGCCCGACACGATTAAACACCGGGGAGCTGTTTTTT.